This is a list of T cell receptor beta chains from one sample in a study of T cells in Graves' hyperthyroidism and ophthalmopathy. In TCRdb, the multiplex PCR reads were re-called with MiXCR into one record per CDR3 protein. Of some 600,000 distinct CDR3 sequences in the sample, approximately 15% were seen once. Sample: blood. These receptors were obtained from a woman in her thirties with Graves' hyperthyroidism that later progressed to Graves' ophthalmopathy. CDR3s include the opening cysteine and the closing phenylalanine or tryptophan. The D gene is left open where the match is weak. The size field is filled for only some rows; it gives once, few, many or a size class.

>NA|TRBV6-1|TRBJ2-7|NA
CASMQGPYEQYF
TGTGCCAGCATGCAGGGCCCCTACGAGCAGTACTTC
>TRBD1|TRBV4-1|TRBJ1-4|many
CASSHSQGAGEKLFF
TGCGCCAGCAGCCATAGCCAGGGGGCTGGGGAAAAACTGTTTTTT
>TRBD2|TRBV27|TRBJ2-7|once
CASSLTSGPWVLQYF
TGTGCCAGCAGTTTGACTAGCGGCCCCTGGGTTTTGCAGTACTTC
>NA|TRBV7-2|TRBJ2-1|many
CASSLEGGFRRFF
TGTGCCAGCAGCTTAGAGGGCGGATTCAGGAGGTTCTTC
>TRBD1|TRBV7-2|TRBJ1-4|many
CASSMGQPNEKLFF
TGTGCCAGCAGCATGGGACAGCCTAATGAAAAACTGTTTTTT
>NA|TRBV12-3/TRBV12-4|TRBJ2-3|many
CASSLVVARGTDTQYF
TGTGCCAGCAGTTTGGTGGTAGCGAGAGGCACAGATACGCAGTATTTT
>NA|TRBV11-2|TRBJ2-5|NA
CAGLSRNGETQYF
TGTGCGGGGCTTTCGCGAAACGGGGAGACCCAGTACTTC
>TRBD1|TRBV11-2|TRBJ1-4|many
CASSSQTGRTEKLFF
TGTGCCAGCAGCTCCCAGACAGGGCGGACTGAAAAACTGTTTTTT
>TRBD1|TRBV10-1|TRBJ2-3|few
CASSGGRQGYSDTQYF
TGCGCCAGCAGTGGTGGCCGACAGGGGTATTCAGATACGCAGTATTTT
>NA|TRBV29-1|TRBJ2-2|many
CSVDDFHSGELFF
TGCAGCGTGGACGACTTTCACAGCGGGGAGCTGTTTTTT
>NA|TRBV29-1|TRBJ1-5|many
CSVVGAADQPQHF
TGCAGCGTTGTGGGGGCCGCCGATCAGCCCCAGCATTTT
>NA|TRBV7-2|TRBJ1-2|many
CASSLDGNYGYTF
TGTGCCAGCAGCTTAGACGGGAACTATGGCTACACCTTC
>NA|TRBV24-1|TRBJ2-7|NA
CATSDSGSSYEQYF
TGTGCCACCAGTGATTCTGGGAGCTCCTACGAGCAGTACTTC
>NA|TRBV14|TRBJ2-7|few
CASSQARGREQYF
TGTGCCAGCAGCCAAGCGAGGGGTCGGGAGCAGTACTTC
>TRBD2|TRBV6-6|TRBJ2-1|many
CASSYSGAGEANEQFF
TGTGCCAGCAGTTACTCAGGGGCGGGAGAAGCGAATGAGCAGTTCTTC
>TRBD1|TRBV28|TRBJ1-4|many
CASSLTGQGNEKLFF
TGTGCCAGCAGTTTAACGGGACAGGGTAATGAAAAACTGTTTTTT
>TRBD2|TRBV29-1|TRBJ2-5|NA
CSVERTSGGETQYF
TGCAGCGTTGAAAGGACTAGCGGCGGAGAGACCCAGTACTTC
>NA|TRBV10-3|TRBJ1-4|many
CAIGAGVQNEKLFF
TGTGCCATCGGAGCAGGCGTCCAAAATGAAAAACTGTTTTTT
>NA|TRBV3-1|TRBJ2-7|many
CASSQQGRTEQYF
TGTGCCAGCAGCCAACAGGGAAGAACCGAGCAGTACTTC
>TRBD1|TRBV28|TRBJ2-5|NA
CASTVYPGQGGETQYF
TGTGCCAGCACCGTATACCCGGGACAGGGGGGAGAGACCCAGTACTTC
>NA|TRBV24-1|TRBJ2-5|NA
CATSDPRGPQETQYF
TGTGCCACCAGTGACCCTAGAGGGCCGCAAGAGACCCAGTACTTC
>NA|TRBV12-3/TRBV12-4|TRBJ1-5|many
CASGGTYSNQPQHF
TGTGCCAGCGGGGGGACGTATAGCAATCAGCCCCAGCATTTT
>NA|TRBV11-2|TRBJ2-6|many
CASSFIRANVLTF
TGTGCCAGCAGCTTTATCAGGGCCAACGTCCTGACTTTC
>NA|TRBV3-1|TRBJ1-1|many
CASSQDSWAFF
TGTGCCAGCAGCCAAGATAGTTGGGCTTTCTTT
>NA|TRBV27|TRBJ2-5|many
CASSLQAEGETQYF
TGTGCCAGCAGCCTTCAGGCTGAGGGGGAGACCCAGTACTTC
>TRBD1|TRBV7-8|TRBJ2-7|few
CASSLGPTGGHEQYF
TGTGCCAGCAGCTTAGGGCCGACAGGGGGCCACGAGCAGTACTTC
>NA|TRBV20-1|TRBJ1-1|NA
CSAPEGYTEAFF
TGCAGTGCCCCCGAGGGGTACACTGAAGCTTTCTTT
>TRBD2|TRBV24-1|TRBJ2-3|many
CATSQALAGFTDTQYF
TGTGCCACCAGTCAAGCCCTAGCGGGTTTCACAGATACGCAGTATTTT
>TRBD1|TRBV7-2|TRBJ1-4|NA
CASRPSGTGVEKLFF
TGTGCCAGCAGACCCTCCGGGACAGGGGTTGAAAAACTGTTTTTT
>TRBD1|TRBV12-3/TRBV12-4|TRBJ1-1|NA
CASSESDTGTGGGTEAFF
TGTGCCAGCAGTGAATCCGATACCGGGACAGGGGGAGGCACTGAAGCTTTCTTT
>NA|TRBV7-2|TRBJ2-7|few
CASTPTSATPYEQYF
TGTGCCAGCACCCCAACCTCAGCCACCCCCTACGAGCAGTACTTC
>NA|TRBV6-5|TRBJ1-1|few
CASSYSGEGAFF
TGTGCCAGCAGTTACTCGGGGGAGGGAGCTTTCTTT
>NA|TRBV12-5|TRBJ1-5|few
CASGSPDQPQHF
TGTGCTAGTGGTTCCCCTGATCAGCCCCAGCATTTT
>NA|TRBV19|TRBJ1-2|NA
CASTFSYGYTF
TGTGCCAGTACCTTCTCATATGGCTACACCTTC
>NA|TRBV7-2|TRBJ2-1|few
CASSSLDGPYNEQFF
TGTGCCAGCAGCTCCCTTGACGGTCCCTACAATGAGCAGTTCTTC
>NA|TRBV5-1|TRBJ1-1|few
CASSPGSEVNTEAFF
TGCGCCAGCAGTCCGGGCTCGGAGGTGAACACTGAAGCTTTCTTT
>TRBD2|TRBV20-1|TRBJ2-7|many
CSAPLAGGPYEQYF
TGCAGTGCTCCCTTAGCGGGGGGTCCCTACGAGCAGTACTTC
>NA|TRBV30|TRBJ2-7|many
CACQDIQRLAINYEQYF
TGTGCCTGCCAAGACATTCAACGACTCGCCATTAACTACGAGCAGTACTTC
>TRBD2|TRBV20-1|TRBJ2-7|many
CSARDPVSGLYEQYF
TGCAGTGCTAGAGATCCAGTTAGCGGGCTGTACGAGCAGTACTTC
>TRBD1|TRBV7-3|TRBJ2-2|many
CASSSSTGIRTGELFF
TGTGCCAGCAGCTCCTCGACAGGGATCCGCACCGGGGAGCTGTTTTTT
>NA|TRBV7-9|TRBJ2-1|many
CASSLTGNEQFF
TGTGCCAGCAGCTTAACCGGGAATGAGCAGTTCTTC
>NA|TRBV20-1|TRBJ2-7|many
CSARDGLTGQYF
TGCAGTGCTAGGGACGGTCTTACGGGGCAGTACTTC
>NA|TRBV28|TRBJ2-1|few
CASSSRPIGILIYNEQFF
TGTGCCAGCAGTTCCCGGCCTATTGGGATTTTAATTTACAATGAGCAGTTCTTC
>TRBD1|TRBV28|TRBJ1-6|NA
CASTGTGYSPLHF
TGTGCCAGCACCGGGACAGGGTATTCACCCCTCCACTTT
>NA|TRBV28|TRBJ2-7|many
CAILRLGEEQYF
TGTGCCATCCTCCGACTGGGGGAAGAGCAGTACTTC
>NA|TRBV7-2|TRBJ1-1|many
CASSLGVMATRGTEAFF
TGTGCCAGCAGCTTAGGGGTAATGGCTACGAGGGGCACTGAAGCTTTCTTT